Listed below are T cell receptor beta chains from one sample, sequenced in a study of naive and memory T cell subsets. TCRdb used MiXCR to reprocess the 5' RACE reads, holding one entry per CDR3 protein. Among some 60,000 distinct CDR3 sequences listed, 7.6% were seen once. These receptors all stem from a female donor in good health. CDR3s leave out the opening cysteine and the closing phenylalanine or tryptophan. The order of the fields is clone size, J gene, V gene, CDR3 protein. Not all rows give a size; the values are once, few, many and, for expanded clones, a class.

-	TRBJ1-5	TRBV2	ASTGGTQNQPQH
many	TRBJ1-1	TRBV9	ASSSPEQGRAF
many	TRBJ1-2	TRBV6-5	ASSLSGTGNYGYT
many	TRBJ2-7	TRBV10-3	AIGGAYEQY
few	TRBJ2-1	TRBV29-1	SVYDSGGGYNEQF
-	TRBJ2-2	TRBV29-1	SVLDPELF
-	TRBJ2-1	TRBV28	ASSSGAYNEQF
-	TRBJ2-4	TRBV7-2	ASSLRLAKNIQY
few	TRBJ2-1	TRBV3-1	ASSAGALMSSYNEQF
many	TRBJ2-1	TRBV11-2	ASSSQVTSSYNEQF
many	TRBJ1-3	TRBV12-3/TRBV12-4	ASSEQGAAGNTIY
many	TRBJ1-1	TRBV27	ASTNRTNTEAF
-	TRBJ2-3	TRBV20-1	SARLWGPTGADTQY
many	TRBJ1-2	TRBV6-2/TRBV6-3	ASSYPQGYKDGYT
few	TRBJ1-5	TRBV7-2	ASSSFGGGNQPQH
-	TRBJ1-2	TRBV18	ASSQQGANGDT
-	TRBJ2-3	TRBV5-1	ASSARLAGKSADTQY
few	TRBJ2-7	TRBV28	ATRLGAMKGYEQY